These 14 T cell receptor beta chains share one sample of origin, sequenced in a study of blood T cell repertoires in COVID-19. Measured with immunoSEQ multiplex PCR; TCRdb has only the in-frame clones, and not every one. The sample has about 370,000 clones, roughly nine tenths seen once; the top ten hold around 1%. Source material: PBMCs or T cells enriched from blood (not recorded which). Every receptor here comes from a man between 18 and 29 years old who had recovered from COVID-19.

The chain is built from TRBV7-9 and TRBJ2-5; D call uncertain. V was shortened by 1 base and J by 4 bases, with 10 bases between the two germline ends. This CDR3 contains 14 residues. Germline CDR1 SEHNR, CDR2 FQNEAQ (reference sequence). CDR3 sequence: CASSLGAPLETQYF. In DNA form, the CDR3 reads TGTGCCAGCAGCTTAGGGGCGCCGTTAGAGACCCAGTACTTC.

This rearrangement joins TRBV10-3 to TRBJ2-5; TRBD1 aligns across 9 bases. This CDR3 is built from 15 residues. Germline values: CDR1 ENHRY, CDR2 SYGVKD. The junction had 6 bases not matched to a gene; V was cut back by 5 bases and J by 2 bases. The CDR3 spells CAISTGTGIQETQYF. In DNA, the CDR3 is TGTGCCATCAGTACCGGGACAGGGATTCAAGAGACCCAGTACTTC.

The rearrangement links TRBV7-3 to TRBJ2-1; 8 bases line up with TRBD2. There are 14 residues in the CDR3. CDR1 and CDR2 (germline): SGHTA, FQGTGA. With V trimmed by 5 bases and J by 6 bases, 6 bases remained unmatched. DNA for the CDR3: TGTGCCAGCAGCCAGACTAGCGATAGCAATGAGCAGTTCTTC. It yields the protein CASSQTSDSNEQFF.

The V gene is TRBV4-1, the J gene TRBJ1-2; perhaps TRBD1 as D (6 bases). The CDR3 runs to 16 residues. Germline V gene data show CDR1 as MGHRA and CDR2 as YSYEKL. Trimming shortened V by 3 bases and J by 4 bases, and 18 bases separated the two germline ends. Written as DNA, the CDR3 is TGCGCCAGCAGCCATACAGTACAGGACAGTTTCTATGGCTACACCTTC. This codes for CASSHTVQDSFYGYTF.

This clone appeared a few times. The chain employs TRBV18 and TRBJ2-1, with D uncertain. CDR1 and CDR2 from the germline V gene are KGHSH and LQKENI. The CDR3 is 17 residues long. Between the trimmed V and J ends, which lost 2 bases and 3 bases, there was a span of 17 bases. CDR3 residues: CASSPNAQVQVYNEQFF. In DNA, the CDR3 is TGTGCCAGCTCACCAAATGCGCAGGTTCAAGTCTACAATGAGCAGTTCTTC.

The chain uses TRBV19 and TRBJ1-2; TRBD1 matches 8 bases. This CDR3 is 15 amino acids long. V trimming: 4 bases; J trimming: 5 bases; junction bases outside the gene matches: 9. Germline lookup yields CDR1 LNHDA and CDR2 SQIVND (reference sequence). CDR3 DNA sequence: TGTGCCAGTAGTAACTCCGGGACAGGCGTTTATGGCTACACCTTC. This translates into CASSNSGTGVYGYTF.

The rearrangement uses TRBV5-6 and TRBJ1-1; 7 bases match TRBD1. This CDR3 region has 15 residues. V lost 0 bases to trimming and J lost 1 base; unmatched junction nucleotides: 3. Germline V gene data show CDR1 as SGHDT and CDR2 as YYEEEE. The CDR3 protein is CASSLAGTANTEAFF. CDR3 bases: TGTGCCAGCAGCTTGGCCGGGACAGCGAACACTGAAGCTTTCTTT.

The rearrangement joins TRBV11-3 to TRBJ2-1; D remains unclear. Deletions cut 3 bases from V and 4 bases from J, with 4 bases between. In germline, CDR1 is SGHNT, CDR2 YENEEA. The CDR3 contains 12 residues. The chain's CDR3 is CASSLRYNEQFF. The CDR3 bases are TGTGCCAGCAGCTTGAGGTACAATGAGCAGTTCTTC. Full variable domain (rest looked up from reference TRBV11-3 and TRBJ2-1): EAGVVQSPRYKIIEKKQPVAFWCNPISGHNTLYWYLQNLGQGPELLIRYENEEAVDDSQLPKDRFSAERLKGVDSTLKIQPAELGDSAVYLCASSLRYNEQFFGPGTRLTVL.

J is TRBJ1-2 and V is TRBV3-1 (or the pseudogene TRBV3-2), with D tentatively TRBD1 (5 bases). This CDR3 region has 13 residues. Trimming removed 1 base at V and 4 bases at J, with 7 bases between. Germline CDR1 and CDR2: LGHDT and YNNKEL (reference sequence). This chain's CDR3 is CASSQGTGYGYTF. DNA of the CDR3: TGTGCCAGCAGCCAAGGTACAGGCTATGGCTACACCTTC.

The J gene is TRBJ1-5, the V gene TRBV9; 7 bases are a match to TRBD1. CDR3 size: 15 residues. Germline V gene sequence: CDR1 SGDLS, CDR2 YYNGEE. Losses at the gene ends were 4 bases for V and 1 base for J; bases not matched to a gene: 5. CDR3 bases: TGTGCCAGCAGCCAGACAGGGCTCAGCAATCAGCCCCAGCATTTT. This sequence encodes CASSQTGLSNQPQHF.

This rearrangement joins TRBV28 to TRBJ2-7; D gene unclear. The CDR3 is 11 amino acids. Germline CDR1 reads MDHEN; CDR2 reads SYDVKM. The V and J ends lost 5 bases and 5 bases respectively, with 7 bases between them. CDR3 coding DNA: TGTGCCAGCAGTCGAGTGGACGAGCAGTACTTC. This encodes CASSRVDEQYF.

The chain couples TRBV15 to TRBJ2-5, with TRBD1 matching 7 bases. The CDR3 consists of 14 residues. In germline, CDR1 is LNHNV, CDR2 YYDKDF (reference sequence). V was pared by 5 bases and J by 4 bases, with 7 bases of the junction left unmatched. The CDR3 region has the DNA TGTGCCACCAGCGTACAGGGGTCTCGAGAGACCCAGTACTTC. This codes for CATSVQGSRETQYF.

The chain couples TRBV9 to TRBJ1-6; D perhaps matches TRBD1 (6 bases). V dropped 3 bases and J dropped 9 bases, with 16 bases sitting between them. Germline V lookup: CDR1 SGDLS, CDR2 YYNGEE. The CDR3 runs to 15 residues. The CDR3: CASSATTGLVSPLHF. The DNA for the CDR3 is TGTGCCAGCAGCGCCACAACAGGGTTAGTTTCACCCCTCCACTTT.

V is TRBV9 and J is TRBJ2-7, with D possibly matching TRBD2 (5 bases). Looked up from germline, CDR1 is SGDLS and CDR2 is YYNGEE. The CDR3 is 13 amino acids. Trimming took 4 bases from V and 6 from J, leaving 14 bases between them. The CDR3 sequence: CASSTNVRAEQYF. In DNA form, the CDR3 reads TGTGCCAGCAGCACCAACGTGAGGGCCGAGCAGTACTTC.